This TCR beta chain was identified during a study of T cell repertoires in cytomegalovirus infection. This clonotype was detected only a few times. Its antigen is still unknown. Germline V gene lookup returns CDR1 MNHNS and CDR2 SASEGT. Trimming shortened V by 6 bases and J by 4 bases, and 15 bases separated the two germline ends. The CDR3 contains 14 residues. A single record per CDR3 protein comes from TCRdb applying MiXCR to the reads. The sample contains some 920,000 distinct CDR3 sequences, around 30% of which appear only once. The sequencing here drew on cultured CD8+ T cells from PBMCs, taken from culture after CMV antigen stimulation. The chain recombines TRBV6-1 with TRBJ1-1; D is uncertain. This receptor was obtained from a human donor in good health (CMV status not recorded). Some clones in this sample may be carry-over from other donors' samples. CDR3: CASRFEGLFTEAFF. The CDR3 DNA sequence: TGTGCCAGCAGATTTGAAGGTCTTTTCACTGAAGCTTTCTTT.